These 15 T cell receptor beta chains were all obtained from the same sample, sequenced in a study of monozygotic twins with inflammatory bowel disease. TCRdb reanalyzed the 5' RACE reads and collapses them to one entry per CDR3 protein, without DNA. The listing records 150,000 to 200,000 distinct CDR3 sequences. The material sequenced was blood. The receptors shown here come from a human donor with ulcerative colitis or Crohn's disease, or a healthy co-twin of an affected twin (not recorded which).

This chain uses TRBV19 with TRBJ2-1; the TCRdb D gene call, TRBD2, has no DNA to confirm it. CDR1 is LNHDA, CDR2 SQIVND, per germline (reference sequence). CDR3 length: 16 residues. Here the CDR3 reads CASSIRAGGEYNEQFF.

This chain connects TRBV6-5 to TRBJ2-5. In germline, CDR1 is MNHEY, CDR2 SVGAGI. The CDR3 runs 14 residues. CDR3 loop: CASSYAGDRETQYF.

The V and J genes are TRBV12-3 or TRBV12-4 and TRBJ2-3; without DNA, the TCRdb call of TRBD1 cannot be checked. The CDR3 runs to 15 residues. The CDR3 region is CASSWTDTSTDTQYF.

This chain uses TRBV12-3 or TRBV12-4 with TRBJ1-4; as DNA is missing, the TRBD1 call by TCRdb cannot be tested. This CDR3 has 13 amino acids. The CDR3 region is CASRQDSNEKLFF.

This chain connects TRBV20-1 to TRBJ2-4; TCRdb returns TRBD1, unconfirmable since there is no DNA. CDR1 is DFQATT, CDR2 SNEGSKA, per germline (reference sequence). This CDR3 has 15 residues. The chain's CDR3 is CSARDGGAAKNIQYF.

The J gene is TRBJ2-1, the V gene TRBV28; TCRdb lists TRBD1, though no DNA is available to test this call. Germline loops: CDR1 MDHEN, CDR2 SYDVKM. This CDR3 is built from 16 residues. CDR3 sequence: CASSNLALGVGNEQFF.

The chain joins TRBV20-1 to TRBJ2-3; TCRdb picks TRBD2, but there is no DNA to check that call. Germline V gene lookup returns CDR1 DFQATT and CDR2 SNEGSKA (reference sequence). The CDR3 has 16 amino acids. This CDR3 reads CSAREASGGVGDTQYF.

The CDR3 spells CASGRDRPYEQYF. The gene calls are TRBV6-1 and TRBJ2-7; TCRdb gives TRBD1 as the D gene, but with no DNA this cannot be confirmed. Germline CDR1 is MNHNS and CDR2 is SASEGT. CDR3 size: 13 residues.

J is TRBJ1-4 and V is TRBV6-1; TCRdb outputs TRBD1, but without DNA this stays unchecked. CDR3 length: 15 residues. The germline V gene has CDR1 MNHNS and CDR2 SASEGT. The CDR3: CPSSPARTADEKLFF.

V gene TRBV7-7 combines with J gene TRBJ2-7; TCRdb reports TRBD1, a call that lacks DNA to check it against. The CDR3 is 17 amino acids. The germline V gene encodes CDR1 SSHAT and CDR2 FNYEAQ (reference sequence). The CDR3 is CASSSIPGTDTNYEQYF.

The rearrangement links TRBV27 to TRBJ1-5; TCRdb outputs TRBD1, but without DNA this stays unchecked. This CDR3 is 15 amino acids long. From germline, CDR1 is MNHEY and CDR2 SMNVEV (reference sequence). The CDR3 protein is CASSPRRGEYQPQHF.

The chain is built from TRBV12-3 or TRBV12-4 and TRBJ1-2. This CDR3 comprises 14 residues. CDR3 loop: CASSFELGGFGYTF.

The gene calls are TRBV7-9 and TRBJ2-1; the TRBD1 assignment by TCRdb is unverifiable without DNA. Looked up from germline, CDR1 is SEHNR and CDR2 is FQNEAQ (reference sequence). This CDR3 contains 15 residues. The chain's CDR3 is CASSRQAIFYNEQFF.

The chain uses TRBV20-1 and TRBJ1-5; TCRdb selects TRBD1, and the lack of DNA leaves this call unchecked. Germline-derived CDR1 and CDR2 are DFQATT and SNEGSKA (reference sequence). The CDR3 totals 14 residues. CDR3 protein: CSANPTGGGQPQHF.

The chain couples TRBV5-4 to TRBJ2-5. Germline CDR1 is SGHNT and CDR2 is YYREEE (reference sequence). The CDR3 is made up of 13 amino acids. The CDR3 loop is CASSLTGEETQYF.